This T cell receptor beta chain appears in the sequencing data of a study of blood T cell repertoires in COVID-19. Study background: Collection of acute and convalescent COVID-19 samples took place in the United States, Italy and Spain.

TCRdb keeps only in-frame clones here, not all; method: immunoSEQ multiplex PCR. The sample lists tens of thousands of clones; approximately 90% were seen once. The CDR3 sequence is 16 residues long. Germline V gene data show CDR1 as LGHDT and CDR2 as YNNKEL (reference sequence). The V gene end was trimmed by 4 bases and the J gene end by 0 bases; junction bases not matched to a gene: 9. Sequencing was carried out using PBMCs or T cells enriched from blood (not recorded which). The V call is TRBV3-1 (or the pseudogene TRBV3-2), the J call TRBJ2-7; TRBD2 aligns across 7 bases. This receptor was obtained from a woman in her 40s who had recovered from COVID-19. The CDR3 loop is CASSPRIGGGSYEQYF. CDR3 DNA sequence: TGTGCCAGCAGCCCCCGCATTGGCGGGGGCTCCTACGAGCAGTACTTC.